One and the same sample provided the 32 T cell receptor beta chains below, sequenced in a study of blood T cells in healthy people across ages. Through a sample-barcoded 5' primer and a J-beta primer mix, a second PCR was run for roughly 6 to 11 cycles. In TCRdb, the 5' RACE reads were re-called with MiXCR into one record per CDR3 protein. The sample gives around 1.1 million distinct CDR3 sequences, about two fifths of which show up once; about 12% is in the top ten. The sample was blood. Receptor source: a man aged 18 to 29 in good health.

Only a few counts were recorded for this clonotype. The V and J genes are TRBV15 and TRBJ1-1; D call uncertain. The germline V gene encodes CDR1 LNHNV and CDR2 YYDKDF (reference sequence). The CDR3 extends over 14 amino acids. Trimming left V 2 bases short and J 8 bases short, with 15 bases between. CDR3: CATSRLTERPEAFF. The CDR3, as DNA: TGTGCCACCAGCAGATTGACGGAGCGGCCCGAAGCTTTCTTT. Full variable domain (remainder filled in from reference TRBV15 and TRBJ1-1): DAMVIQNPRYQVTQFGKPVTLSCSQTLNHNVMYWYQQKSSQAPKLLFHYYDKDFNNEADTPDNFQSRRPNTSFCFLDIRSPGLGDTAMYLCATSRLTERPEAFFGQGTRLTVV.

The chain joins TRBV10-3 to TRBJ2-2, with D maybe TRBD2 (5 bases). Trimming stripped 2 bases from V and 6 bases from J, with 13 bases between. This CDR3 spans 15 amino acids. Per the germline V gene, CDR1 is ENHRY and CDR2 is SYGVKD. The CDR3 region has the DNA TGTGCCATCAGTGAGGCGACCGGGAAACCCGGGGAGCTGTTTTTT. This sequence encodes CAISEATGKPGELFF.

This clonotype was observed a few times. The V and J genes are TRBV3-1 and TRBJ2-6; D gene unclear. Germline CDR1 is LGHDT and CDR2 is YNNKEL (reference sequence). V shed 4 bases and J shed 2 bases, with 21 bases lying between them. There are 19 residues in the CDR3. CDR3 residues: CASSPPFVDLGPGANVLTF. The CDR3 bases are TGTGCCAGCAGCCCCCCCTTTGTGGACCTCGGGCCTGGGGCCAACGTCCTGACTTTC.

This clonotype was counted only a few times. The J gene is TRBJ1-5, the V gene TRBV19, with TRBD1 as a possible D gene (6 bases). V lost 7 bases and J lost 2, with 15 bases in between. Germline V lookup: CDR1 LNHDA, CDR2 SQIVND (reference sequence). The CDR3 length is 15 residues. The CDR3 bases are TGTGCCAGTACTACAGGGCCCACGGGCAATCAGCCCCAGCATTTT. Translating it yields CASTTGPTGNQPQHF.

V usage is TRBV12-3 or TRBV12-4 and J usage is TRBJ2-4; D perhaps matches TRBD2 (5 bases). The J call may be wrong; the DNA end is better matched by TRBJ2-5. This CDR3 comprises 15 residues. The CDR3 sequence: CASSGLEVARETQYF. CDR3 bases: TGTGCCAGCAGCGGGTTGGAGGTAGCAAGGGAGACCCAGTACTTC.

The chain has TRBV7-9 and TRBJ1-2; perhaps TRBD1 as D (6 bases). Trimming stripped 3 bases from V and 6 bases from J, with 17 bases between. The V gene's germline CDR1 is SEHNR and CDR2 FQNEAQ (reference sequence). This CDR3 is built from 15 residues. CDR3 DNA sequence: TGTGCCAGCAGCTTTGACGGGGGGCGTGAGAATGGCTACACCTTC. Protein product: CASSFDGGRENGYTF.

About this clonotype itself: It may be a read error: a sequence one base away is much more abundant. V is TRBV5-1 and J is TRBJ2-1, with no clear D. With the DNA end fitting TRBJ2-7 better, the J assignment may be wrong. The CDR3 is 15 residues long. Germline-derived CDR1 and CDR2 are SGHRS and YFSETQ. CDR3 amino acids: CASTSYTSSYNEQYF. CDR3 DNA: TGCGCCAGCACCTCTTACACAAGCTCCTACAATGAGCAGTACTTC.

V usage is TRBV14 and J usage is TRBJ1-6; D remains ambiguous. Germline V gene lookup returns CDR1 SGHDN and CDR2 FVKESK. V lost 1 base and J lost 5, with 9 bases in between. The CDR3 totals 15 residues. CDR3 amino acids: CASSQGGRDNSPLHF. The CDR3 coding sequence is TGTGCCAGCAGCCAAGGCGGGAGGGATAATTCACCCCTCCACTTT.

The chain has TRBV27 and TRBJ2-5; D perhaps matches TRBD2 (5 bases). Germline V gene sequence: CDR1 MNHEY, CDR2 SMNVEV (reference sequence). The CDR3 contains 15 residues. Trimming removed 6 bases from V and 1 base from J, with 15 bases in between. The CDR3 bases are TGTGCCAGCAGCCCGGTTTTGAGCGGCCAAGAGACCCAGTACTTC. Protein product: CASSPVLSGQETQYF.

The V and J genes are TRBV5-1 and TRBJ2-7; possible D gene TRBD2, 7 bases. Germline V gene sequence: CDR1 SGHRS, CDR2 YFSETQ. The germline V and J ends were trimmed by 5 bases and 0 bases, with 15 bases remaining between them. CDR3 length: 15 residues. CDR3 sequence: CASRLTGGLSYEQYF. The CDR3 DNA reads as TGCGCCAGCAGATTGACGGGGGGCCTCTCCTACGAGCAGTACTTC.

This clonotype appeared a few times. The chain recombines TRBV5-6 with TRBJ2-3; a weak D match, TRBD2 (6 bases). The germline V gene has CDR1 SGHDT and CDR2 YYEEEE. V was clipped by 0 bases and J by 3 bases, with 14 bases between them. The CDR3 contains 16 residues. CDR3 nucleotide sequence: TGTGCCAGCAGCTTGGGGGAGGCGTGGGGGACAGATACGCAGTATTTT. Translating it yields CASSLGEAWGTDTQYF.

The chain is built from TRBV20-1 and TRBJ1-5; a possible D gene is TRBD1 (6 bases). Germline V CDR1 and CDR2: DFQATT, SNEGSKA (reference sequence). V dropped 0 bases and J dropped 5 bases, with 17 bases sitting between them. The CDR3 totals 16 residues. The CDR3 loop is CSAREQGFYNDQPQHF. The DNA for the CDR3 is TGCAGTGCTAGAGAACAGGGTTTTTACAACGATCAGCCCCAGCATTTT.

The table lists this clonotype with a few counts. J is TRBJ2-2 and V is TRBV12-3 or TRBV12-4; D not resolved. V dropped 7 bases and J dropped 1 base, with 7 bases sitting between them. CDR3 length: 13 amino acids. CDR3 nucleotide sequence: TGTGCCAGCAACTTTTGGAACACCGGGGAGCTGTTTTTT. It codes for CASNFWNTGELFF.

This clonotype showed up just a few times. The chain has TRBV7-2 and TRBJ1-4; unclear D gene. The CDR3 covers 14 residues. With 4 bases removed from V and 4 bases from J, the gap between germline ends came to 10 bases. Germline assignment: CDR1 SGHTA and CDR2 FQGNSA. CDR3 in amino acids: CASSSSSDNEKLFF. CDR3 DNA: TGTGCCAGCAGCTCCAGCTCGGATAATGAAAAACTGTTTTTT.

A word on this clonotype: At one end, the junction sequence differs from germline, possibly due to a read error. The chain combines TRBV20-1 with TRBJ2-3; 10 bases map to TRBD2. Germline V gene data show CDR1 as DFQATT and CDR2 as SNEGSKA (reference sequence). The CDR3 contains 15 residues. Here the CDR3 DNA reads TGCGGTGCTTGGGCTAGCGGGGGAGTCACAGATACGCAGTATTTT. Amino acid sequence: CGAWASGGVTDTQYF.

This chain uses TRBV2 with TRBJ2-1, with 7 bases lining up with TRBD1. The germline CDR1 and CDR2 sequences are SNHLY and FYNNEI. J gave up 4 bases and V 6 bases, and 12 bases lay outside the gene matches. This CDR3 is built from 16 residues. The CDR3 DNA sequence: TGTGCCAGCAGGGGAGAACGGGACAGATTGTACAATGAGCAGTTCTTC. As protein: CASRGERDRLYNEQFF.

This clonotype has just a few counts. This rearrangement joins TRBV7-9 to TRBJ1-2, with TRBD1 identical over 8 bases. Per germline, CDR1 SEHNR and CDR2 FQNEAQ (reference sequence). The trim removed 3 bases at V and 4 bases at J, leaving 7 bases unmatched. The CDR3 runs 15 residues. The CDR3 is CASSFSDRASYGYTF. The DNA of the CDR3 is TGTGCCAGCAGCTTTTCGGACAGGGCGAGCTATGGCTACACCTTC.

This clonotype was seen a handful of times. The rearrangement joins TRBV12-5 to TRBJ2-6; D unresolved. From germline, CDR1 is LGHNT and CDR2 FRNRAP. The CDR3 contains 18 residues. V lost 1 base, J lost 1 base, and 14 bases lay in between. This CDR3 reads CASGLGPLTQSGANVLTF. Here the CDR3 DNA reads TGTGCTAGTGGTTTGGGTCCCTTAACCCAATCTGGGGCCAACGTCCTGACTTTC.

This clonotype has just a few counts. This rearrangement joins TRBV6-5 to TRBJ2-7; 13 bases fit TRBD2. The germline V gene has CDR1 MNHEY and CDR2 SVGAGI. This CDR3 contains 18 residues. Losses at the gene ends were 1 base for V and 3 bases for J; bases not matched to a gene: 9. The CDR3: CASSYLRLAGGVDYEQYF. The CDR3 DNA sequence: TGTGCCAGCAGTTACTTAAGACTAGCGGGGGGTGTGGACTACGAGCAGTACTTC.

This chain connects TRBV5-1 to TRBJ2-7; D not certain. Gene TRBJ2-5 matches the end of the DNA better, so the J call may be wrong. Germline CDR1 SGHRS, CDR2 YFSETQ. The CDR3 runs 14 residues. DNA of the CDR3: TGCGCCAGCAGCTTGTCTGGGATAAAGGAGACCCAGTACTTC. Its translation is CASSLSGIKETQYF.

This chain uses TRBV20-1 with TRBJ2-7; D could derive from TRBD1 or TRBD2 (5 bases each). V lost 4 bases and J 2 bases, leaving 15 bases between the germline ends. Looked up from germline, CDR1 is DFQATT and CDR2 is SNEGSKA (reference sequence). The CDR3 runs to 14 residues. The CDR3 coding sequence is TGCAGTGCTAAGGGACGGTGCAATCCCTACGAGCAGTACTTC. The encoded protein is CSAKGRCNPYEQYF.

Here the CDR3 reads CASSYTGSSYNEQFF. Written as DNA, the CDR3 is TGTGCCAGCAGCTACACAGGGAGCTCCTACAATGAGCAGTTCTTC. The rearrangement uses TRBV7-8 and TRBJ2-1; weak D call: TRBD1 (6 bases). The ends were cut back, 4 bases at V and 0 bases at J, with 10 bases in the middle. This CDR3 comprises 15 residues. CDR1 and CDR2 (germline): SGHVS, FQNEAQ.

On this clonotype: One end of the junction is discordant with germline, which a read error may explain. The chain combines TRBV27 with TRBJ1-2; 8 bases fit TRBD1. This CDR3 is 17 amino acids long. Looked up from germline, CDR1 is MNHEY and CDR2 is SMNVEV (reference sequence). For the CDR3, the DNA is TGTGCCAGCAGCCACGGTGGAACAGGGGGGAACCTCTATGACTACACCTTC. This codes for CASSHGGTGGNLYDYTF.

This clonotype was counted a few times. The chain combines TRBV4-1 with TRBJ2-2; D may be TRBD1 or TRBD2 (5 bases each). Germline loops: CDR1 MGHRA, CDR2 YSYEKL. The CDR3 has 14 amino acids. Trimming shortened V by 0 bases and J by 5 bases, and 7 bases separated the two germline ends. CDR3 region: CASSQEEGTGELFF. The DNA of the CDR3 is TGCGCCAGCAGCCAAGAAGAGGGGACCGGGGAGCTGTTTTTT.

The V and J genes are TRBV7-3 and TRBJ1-1; 7 nucleotides agree with TRBD1. CDR1 and CDR2 (germline): SGHTA, FQGTGA. This CDR3 comprises 16 residues. The trim removed 0 bases at V and 1 base at J, leaving 5 bases unmatched. The CDR3 reads CASSLTTEGANTEAFF. The CDR3 DNA is TGTGCCAGCAGCTTAACTACTGAGGGGGCGAACACTGAAGCTTTCTTT. The whole variable domain, remainder taken from reference TRBV7-3 and TRBJ1-1, is GAGVSQTPSNKVTEKGKYVELRCDPISGHTALYWYRQSLGQGPEFLIYFQGTGAADDSGLPNDRFFAVRPEGSVSTLKIQRTERGDSAVYLCASSLTTEGANTEAFFGQGTRLTVV.

The rearrangement links TRBV15 to TRBJ1-5; D call uncertain. V lost 0 bases, J lost 0 bases, and 9 bases lay in between. Germline V lookup: CDR1 LNHNV, CDR2 YYDKDF (reference sequence). CDR3 size: 16 residues. Here the CDR3 reads CATSRDRAGSNQPQHF. The DNA of the CDR3 is TGTGCCACCAGCAGAGATCGTGCCGGTAGCAATCAGCCCCAGCATTTT.

V and J are TRBV29-1 and TRBJ1-1; 7 positions match TRBD1. CDR1 is SQVTM and CDR2 is ANQGSEA in the germline V gene. The length of the CDR3 is 13 residues. With V trimmed by 1 base and J by 3 bases, 2 bases remained unmatched. CDR3 nucleotide sequence: TGCAGCGTTGAAGGGAGGGGGCACACTGAAGCTTTCTTT. Translated: CSVEGRGHTEAFF.

There are many counts of this clonotype. The chain has TRBV10-3 and TRBJ2-5; D might be TRBD1 or TRBD2, each matching 5 bases. The CDR3 sequence is 10 residues long. CDR1 and CDR2 (germline): ENHRY, SYGVKD. The V end lost 11 bases, the J end lost 11 bases, and 15 bases lay between the germline ends. CDR3 amino acids: CAGGNNEQYF. The CDR3, as DNA: TGTGCCGGGGGTAATAATGAGCAGTACTTC.

A word on this clonotype: At one boundary the junction diverges from the germline segment, which might be a read error. V is TRBV5-1 and J is TRBJ2-7, with 9 bases lining up with TRBD2. This CDR3 spans 15 amino acids. CDR1 and CDR2 from the germline V gene are SGHRS and YFSETQ. CDR3 in amino acids: CASSPLRLAVYERYF. CDR3 nucleotides: TGCGCCAGCAGCCCACTACGACTAGCGGTCTACGAGCGGTACTTC.

The J gene is TRBJ2-7, the V gene TRBV29-1, with TRBD2 matching 14 bases. This CDR3 has 15 amino acids. Germline CDR1 and CDR2: SQVTM and ANQGSEA. Germline trimming cut 7 bases from V and 7 bases from J; bases unmatched to any gene: 12. CDR3 DNA: TGCAGCGCCAGGACTAGCGGGGGGAACTACAATGAGCAGTACTTC. Translation gives CSARTSGGNYNEQYF.

The chain carries TRBV12-3 or TRBV12-4 and TRBJ1-6; no clear D. Trimming shortened V by 5 bases and J by 10 bases, and 15 bases separated the two germline ends. The CDR3 is 14 amino acids. The CDR3 nucleotides are TGTGCCAGCAGTCGGTTGGGTGAGAACTCACCCCTCCACTTT. Translation: CASSRLGENSPLHF.

The chain joins TRBV12-3 or TRBV12-4 to TRBJ2-3; 8 positions agree with TRBD2. The CDR3 is made up of 13 amino acids. Unmatched junction bases numbered 3, after V lost 9 bases and J lost 1 base. Written as DNA, the CDR3 is TGTGCCAGTCAGCGGGGGTGCACAGATACGCAGTATTTT. This codes for CASQRGCTDTQYF.